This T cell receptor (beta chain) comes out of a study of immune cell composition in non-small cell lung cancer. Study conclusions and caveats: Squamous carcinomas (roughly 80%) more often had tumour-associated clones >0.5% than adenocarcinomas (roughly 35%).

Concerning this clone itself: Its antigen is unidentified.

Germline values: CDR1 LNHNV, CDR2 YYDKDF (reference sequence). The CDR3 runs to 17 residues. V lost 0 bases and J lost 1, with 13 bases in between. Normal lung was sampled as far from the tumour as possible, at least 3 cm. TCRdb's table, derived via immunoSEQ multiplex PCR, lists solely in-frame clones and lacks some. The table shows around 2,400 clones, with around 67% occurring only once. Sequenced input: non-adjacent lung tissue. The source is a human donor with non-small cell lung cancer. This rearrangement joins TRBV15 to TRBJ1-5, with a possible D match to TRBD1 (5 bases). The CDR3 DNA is TGTGCCACCAGCAGAGATGCGGCCCCAGGGAGCAATCAGCCCCAGCATTTT. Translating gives CATSRDAAPGSNQPQHF.